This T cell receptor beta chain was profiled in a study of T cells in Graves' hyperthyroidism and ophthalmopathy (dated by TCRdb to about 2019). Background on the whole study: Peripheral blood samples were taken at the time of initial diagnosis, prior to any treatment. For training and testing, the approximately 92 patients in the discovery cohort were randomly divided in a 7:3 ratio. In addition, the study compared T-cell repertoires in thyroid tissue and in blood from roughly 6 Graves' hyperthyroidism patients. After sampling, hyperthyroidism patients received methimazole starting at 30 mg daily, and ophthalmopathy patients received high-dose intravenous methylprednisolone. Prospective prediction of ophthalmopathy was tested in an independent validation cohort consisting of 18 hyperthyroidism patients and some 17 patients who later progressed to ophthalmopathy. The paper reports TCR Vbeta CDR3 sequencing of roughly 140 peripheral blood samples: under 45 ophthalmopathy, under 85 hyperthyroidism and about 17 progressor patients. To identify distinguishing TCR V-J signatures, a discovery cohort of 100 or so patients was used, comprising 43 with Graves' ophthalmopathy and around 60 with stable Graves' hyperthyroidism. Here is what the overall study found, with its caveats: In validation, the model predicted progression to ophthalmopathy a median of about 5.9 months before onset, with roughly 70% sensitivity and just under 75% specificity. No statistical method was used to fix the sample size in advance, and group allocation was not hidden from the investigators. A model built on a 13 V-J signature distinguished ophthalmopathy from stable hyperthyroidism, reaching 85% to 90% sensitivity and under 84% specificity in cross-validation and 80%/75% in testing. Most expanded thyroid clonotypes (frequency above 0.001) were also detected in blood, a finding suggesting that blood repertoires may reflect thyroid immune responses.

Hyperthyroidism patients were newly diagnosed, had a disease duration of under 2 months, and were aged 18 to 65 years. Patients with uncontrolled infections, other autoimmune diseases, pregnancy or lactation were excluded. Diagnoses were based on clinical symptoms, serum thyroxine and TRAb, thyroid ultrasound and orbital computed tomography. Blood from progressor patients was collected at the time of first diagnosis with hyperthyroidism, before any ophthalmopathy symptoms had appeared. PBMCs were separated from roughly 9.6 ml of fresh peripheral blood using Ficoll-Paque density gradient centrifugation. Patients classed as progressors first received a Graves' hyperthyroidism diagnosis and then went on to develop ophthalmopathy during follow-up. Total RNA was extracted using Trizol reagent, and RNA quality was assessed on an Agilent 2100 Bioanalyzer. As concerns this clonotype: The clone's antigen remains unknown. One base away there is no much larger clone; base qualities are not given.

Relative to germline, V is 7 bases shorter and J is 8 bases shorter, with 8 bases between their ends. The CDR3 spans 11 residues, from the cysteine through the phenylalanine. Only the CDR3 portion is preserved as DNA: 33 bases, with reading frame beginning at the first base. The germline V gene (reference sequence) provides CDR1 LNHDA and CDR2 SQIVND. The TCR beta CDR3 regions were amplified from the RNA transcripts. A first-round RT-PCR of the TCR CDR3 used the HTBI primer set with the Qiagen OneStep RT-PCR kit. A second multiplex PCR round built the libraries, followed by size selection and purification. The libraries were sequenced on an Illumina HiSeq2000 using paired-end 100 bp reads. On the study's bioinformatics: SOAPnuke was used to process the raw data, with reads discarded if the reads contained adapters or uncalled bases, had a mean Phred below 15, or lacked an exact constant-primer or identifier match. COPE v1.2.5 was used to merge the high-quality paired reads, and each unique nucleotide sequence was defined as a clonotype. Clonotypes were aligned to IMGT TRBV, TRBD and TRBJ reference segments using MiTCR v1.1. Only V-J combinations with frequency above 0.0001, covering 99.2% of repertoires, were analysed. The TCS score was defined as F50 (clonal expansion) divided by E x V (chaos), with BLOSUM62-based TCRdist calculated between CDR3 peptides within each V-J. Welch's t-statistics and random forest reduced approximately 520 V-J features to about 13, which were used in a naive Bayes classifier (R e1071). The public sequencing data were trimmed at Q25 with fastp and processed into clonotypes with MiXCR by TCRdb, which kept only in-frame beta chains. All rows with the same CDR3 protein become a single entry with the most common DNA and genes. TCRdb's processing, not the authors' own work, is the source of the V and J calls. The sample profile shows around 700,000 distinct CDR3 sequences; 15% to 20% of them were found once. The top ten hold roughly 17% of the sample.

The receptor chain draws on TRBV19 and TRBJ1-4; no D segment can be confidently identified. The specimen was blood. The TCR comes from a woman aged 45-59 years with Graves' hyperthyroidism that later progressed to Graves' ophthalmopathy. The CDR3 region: CASTGMEKLFF. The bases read TGTGCCAGTACAGGAATGGAAAAACTGTTTTTT.